This TCR beta chain is from a study of neoadjuvant nivolumab and ipilimumab in lung cancer. V was cut by 4 bases and J by 6 bases, with 4 bases left in between. The CDR3 length is 10 residues. The V gene's germline CDR1 is SEHNR and CDR2 FQNEAQ (reference sequence). Assay used: immunoSEQ multiplex PCR; TCRdb lists only in-frame clones, some missing. This table holds 40,000 to 55,000 clones, approximately 90% found once. This chain links TRBV7-9 with TRBJ2-7; no firm D call. The sample consisted of blood, taken before neoadjuvant nivolumab, alone or with ipilimumab. This receptor was obtained from an adult with non-small cell lung cancer. Some clones in this sample may be carry-over from other donors' samples. The CDR3 nucleotides read TGTGCCAGCAGCTCAACCGAGCAGTACTTC. This codes for CASSSTEQYF.